This TCR beta chain was sequenced in a study of identical twins. TCRdb analysed the 5' RACE reads with MiXCR anew, one entry per CDR3 protein. The sample includes a few hundred thousand distinct CDR3 sequences, roughly an eighth of them seen just once. As concerns this clonotype: Its antigen is not known.

CDR1 and CDR2 from the germline V gene are SGHAT and FQNNGV. Trimming shortened V by 1 base and J by 1 base, and 6 bases separated the two germline ends. This CDR3 is built from 14 residues. Study conclusions and caveats: Findings depended on cross-sectional statistics rather than tracking the same donors. For cord blood, abundant beta clonotypes had fewer insertions, unlike memory repertoires, which showed none. Invariant cells of the MAIT and iNKT types might have partly distorted the zero-insertion analyses.

These data also formed part of another study, on yellow fever vaccine responses in identical twins. That work contributes: In identical twins, vaccine T cell responses appeared partly shared and partly individual.

The chain joins TRBV11-2 to TRBJ2-3; no definite D call. What was sequenced was CD4+ T cells sorted from blood. The TCR comes from a woman aged 18-29 years in good health. Here the CDR3 reads CASSLGFGTDTQYF. In nucleotides, the CDR3 is TGTGCCAGCAGCTTAGGTTTCGGCACAGATACGCAGTATTTT.